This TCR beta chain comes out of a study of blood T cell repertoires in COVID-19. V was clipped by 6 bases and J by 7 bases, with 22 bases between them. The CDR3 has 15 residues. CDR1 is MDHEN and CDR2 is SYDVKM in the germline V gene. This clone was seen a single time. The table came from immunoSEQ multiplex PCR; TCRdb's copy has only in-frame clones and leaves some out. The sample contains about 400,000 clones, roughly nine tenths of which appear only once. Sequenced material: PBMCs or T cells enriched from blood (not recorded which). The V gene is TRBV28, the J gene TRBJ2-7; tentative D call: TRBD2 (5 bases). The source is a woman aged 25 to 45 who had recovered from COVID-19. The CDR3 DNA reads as TGTGCCAGCAGCCACGCCGGCGCCCCCGAGGGAGAGCAGTACTTC. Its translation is CASSHAGAPEGEQYF.